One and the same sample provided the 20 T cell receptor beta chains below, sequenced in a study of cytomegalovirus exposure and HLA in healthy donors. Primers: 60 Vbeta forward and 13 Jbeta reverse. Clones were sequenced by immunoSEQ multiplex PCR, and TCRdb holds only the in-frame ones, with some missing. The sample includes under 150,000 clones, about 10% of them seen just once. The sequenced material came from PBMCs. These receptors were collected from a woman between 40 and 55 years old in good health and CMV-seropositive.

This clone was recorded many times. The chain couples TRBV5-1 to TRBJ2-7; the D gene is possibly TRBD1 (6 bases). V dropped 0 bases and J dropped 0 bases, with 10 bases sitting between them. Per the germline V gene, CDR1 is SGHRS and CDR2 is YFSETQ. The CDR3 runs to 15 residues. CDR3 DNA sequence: TGCGCCAGCAGCTTGGCCATGGGGGCCTCCTACGAGCAGTACTTC. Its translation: CASSLAMGASYEQYF. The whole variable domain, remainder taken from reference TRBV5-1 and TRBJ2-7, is KAGVTQTPRYLIKTRGQQVTLSCSPISGHRSVSWYQQTPGQGLQFLFEYFSETQRNKGNFPGRFSGRQFSNSRSEMNVSTLELGDSALYLCASSLAMGASYEQYFGPGTRLTVT.

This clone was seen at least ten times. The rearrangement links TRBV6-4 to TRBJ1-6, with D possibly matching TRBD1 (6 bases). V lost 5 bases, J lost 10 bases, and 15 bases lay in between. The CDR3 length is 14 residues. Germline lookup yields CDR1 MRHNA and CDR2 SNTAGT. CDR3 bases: TGTGCCAGCAGTCAAGAAGGGGGTGGATCACCCCTCCACTTT. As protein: CASSQEGGGSPLHF.

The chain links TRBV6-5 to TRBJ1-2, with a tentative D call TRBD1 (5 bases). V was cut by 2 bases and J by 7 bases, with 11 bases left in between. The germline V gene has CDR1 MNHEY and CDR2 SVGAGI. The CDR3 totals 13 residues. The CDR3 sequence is CASSYPKGVGYTF. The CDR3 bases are TGTGCCAGCAGTTACCCGAAAGGGGTTGGCTACACCTTC.

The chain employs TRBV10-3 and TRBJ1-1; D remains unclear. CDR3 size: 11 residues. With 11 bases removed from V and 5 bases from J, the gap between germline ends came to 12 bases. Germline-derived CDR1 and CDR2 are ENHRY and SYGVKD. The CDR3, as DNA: TGTGCCGCCCTGCGGGGTACTGAAGCTTTCTTT. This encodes CAALRGTEAFF.

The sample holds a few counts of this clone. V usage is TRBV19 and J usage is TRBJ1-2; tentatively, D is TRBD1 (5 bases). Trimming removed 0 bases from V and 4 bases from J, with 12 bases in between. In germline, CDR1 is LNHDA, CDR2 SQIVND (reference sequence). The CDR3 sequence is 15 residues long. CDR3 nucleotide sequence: TGTGCCAGTAGTATAGAACGCGGGGCGGGCTATGGCTACACCTTC. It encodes CASSIERGAGYGYTF.

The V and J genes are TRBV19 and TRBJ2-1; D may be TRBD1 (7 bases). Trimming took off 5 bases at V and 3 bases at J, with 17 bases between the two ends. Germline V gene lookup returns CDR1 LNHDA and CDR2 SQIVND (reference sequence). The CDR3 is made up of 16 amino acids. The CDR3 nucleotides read TGTGCCAGTAGTGTGGAGGGGGCCTTAGGCTACAATGAGCAGTTCTTC. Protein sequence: CASSVEGALGYNEQFF. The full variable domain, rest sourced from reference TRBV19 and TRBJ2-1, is DGGITQSPKYLFRKEGQNVTLSCEQNLNHDAMYWYRQDPGQGLRLIYYSQIVNDFQKGDIAEGYSVSREKKESFPLTVTSAQKNPTAFYLCASSVEGALGYNEQFFGPGTRLTVL.

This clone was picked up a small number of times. CDR3: CASSMDRHSNQPQHF. CDR3 DNA sequence: TGTGCCAGTAGCATGGACAGACATAGCAATCAGCCCCAGCATTTT. The chain is built from TRBV19 and TRBJ1-5, with D maybe TRBD1 (6 bases). The CDR3 has 15 residues. Germline loops: CDR1 LNHDA, CDR2 SQIVND (reference sequence). V lost 6 bases to trimming and J lost 0 bases, with 12 bases between them.

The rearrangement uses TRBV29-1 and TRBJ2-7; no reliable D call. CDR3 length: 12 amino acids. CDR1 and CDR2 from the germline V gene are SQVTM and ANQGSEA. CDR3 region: CFLPPVAYEQYF. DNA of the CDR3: TGCTTTCTACCCCCGGTGGCCTACGAGCAGTACTTC.

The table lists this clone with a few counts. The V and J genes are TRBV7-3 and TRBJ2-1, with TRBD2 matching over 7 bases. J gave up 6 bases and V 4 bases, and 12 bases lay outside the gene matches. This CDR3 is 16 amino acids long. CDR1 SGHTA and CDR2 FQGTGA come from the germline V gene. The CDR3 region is CASSSMVLGGGNEQFF. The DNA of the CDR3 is TGTGCCAGCAGCTCTATGGTCCTTGGCGGGGGCAATGAGCAGTTCTTC.

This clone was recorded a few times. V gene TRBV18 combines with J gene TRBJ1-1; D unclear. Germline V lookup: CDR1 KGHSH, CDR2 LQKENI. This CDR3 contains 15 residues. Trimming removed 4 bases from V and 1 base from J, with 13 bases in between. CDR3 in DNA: TGTGCCAGCTCACAGGTCCACAGCGGGAACACTGAAGCTTTCTTT. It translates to CASSQVHSGNTEAFF.

The CDR3 protein is CATSTTGLSRGDTQYF. CDR3 nucleotide sequence: TGTGCCACCAGCACCACAGGACTATCCCGGGGTGATACGCAGTATTTT. The V gene is TRBV15, the J gene TRBJ2-3; maybe TRBD2 (6 bases). The length of the CDR3 is 16 residues. Trimming took off 4 bases at V and 6 bases at J, with 20 bases between the two ends. Germline V CDR1 and CDR2: LNHNV, YYDKDF (reference sequence).

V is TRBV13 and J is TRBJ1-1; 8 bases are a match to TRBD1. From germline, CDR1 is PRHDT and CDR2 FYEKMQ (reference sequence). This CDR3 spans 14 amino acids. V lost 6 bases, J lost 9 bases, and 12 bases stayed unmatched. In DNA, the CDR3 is TGTGCCAGCAGAGGAGCCGGGACAGGATATCAAGCTTTCTTT. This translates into CASRGAGTGYQAFF.

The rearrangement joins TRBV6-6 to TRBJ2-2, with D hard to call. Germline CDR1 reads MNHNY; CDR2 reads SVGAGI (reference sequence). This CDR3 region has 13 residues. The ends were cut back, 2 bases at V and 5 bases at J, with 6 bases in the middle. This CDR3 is CASSYLETGELFF. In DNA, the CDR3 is TGTGCCAGCAGTTACCTCGAGACCGGGGAGCTGTTTTTT.

CDR3 coding DNA: TGTGCCAGCTCACGTCAGGGGAGAAACACCATATATTTT. Protein sequence: CASSRQGRNTIYF. The rearrangement uses TRBV18 and TRBJ1-3; perhaps TRBD1 as D (6 bases). CDR1 and CDR2 from the germline V gene are KGHSH and LQKENI. The CDR3 has 13 amino acids. V was trimmed by 4 bases and J by 5 bases, leaving 9 bases between them.

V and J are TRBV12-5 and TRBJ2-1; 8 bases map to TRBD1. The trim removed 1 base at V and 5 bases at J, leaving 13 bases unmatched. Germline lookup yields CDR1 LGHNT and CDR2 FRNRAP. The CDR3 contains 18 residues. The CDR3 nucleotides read TGTGCTAGTGGTTTGGCTTCTACCGGGACAGGATTTAACAATGAGCAGTTCTTC. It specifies CASGLASTGTGFNNEQFF.

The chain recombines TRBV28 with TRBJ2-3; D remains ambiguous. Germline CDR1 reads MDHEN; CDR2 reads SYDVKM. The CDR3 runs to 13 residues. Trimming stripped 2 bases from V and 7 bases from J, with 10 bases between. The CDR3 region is CASSLQSVYTQYF. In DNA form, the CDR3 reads TGTGCCAGCAGTTTACAGTCTGTGTATACGCAGTATTTT.

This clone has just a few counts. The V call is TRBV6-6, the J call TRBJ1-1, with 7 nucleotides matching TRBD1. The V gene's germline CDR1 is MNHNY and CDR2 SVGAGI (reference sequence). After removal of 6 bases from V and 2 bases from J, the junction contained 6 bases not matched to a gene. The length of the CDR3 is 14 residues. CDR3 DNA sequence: TGTGCCAGCAGCTTGGGACAGAGAAACACTGAAGCTTTCTTT. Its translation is CASSLGQRNTEAFF.

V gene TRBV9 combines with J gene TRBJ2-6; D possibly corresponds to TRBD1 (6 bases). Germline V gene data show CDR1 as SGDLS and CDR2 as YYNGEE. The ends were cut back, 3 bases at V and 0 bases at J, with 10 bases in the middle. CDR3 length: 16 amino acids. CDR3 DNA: TGTGCCAGCAGCGGAGGGGACAACTCTGGGGCCAACGTCCTGACTTTC. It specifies CASSGGDNSGANVLTF.

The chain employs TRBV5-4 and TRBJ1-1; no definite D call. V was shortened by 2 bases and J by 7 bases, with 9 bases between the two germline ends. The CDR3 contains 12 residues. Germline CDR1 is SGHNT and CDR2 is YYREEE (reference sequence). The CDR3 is CASSFHAGEAFF. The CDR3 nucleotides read TGTGCCAGCAGCTTTCACGCGGGTGAAGCTTTCTTT.

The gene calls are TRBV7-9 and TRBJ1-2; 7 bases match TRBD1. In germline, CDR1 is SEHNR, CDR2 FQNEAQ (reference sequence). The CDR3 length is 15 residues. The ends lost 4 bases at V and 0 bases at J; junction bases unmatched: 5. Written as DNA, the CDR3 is TGTGCCAGCAGCTCTGGACAGGAGACTAACTATGGCTACACCTTC. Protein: CASSSGQETNYGYTF.